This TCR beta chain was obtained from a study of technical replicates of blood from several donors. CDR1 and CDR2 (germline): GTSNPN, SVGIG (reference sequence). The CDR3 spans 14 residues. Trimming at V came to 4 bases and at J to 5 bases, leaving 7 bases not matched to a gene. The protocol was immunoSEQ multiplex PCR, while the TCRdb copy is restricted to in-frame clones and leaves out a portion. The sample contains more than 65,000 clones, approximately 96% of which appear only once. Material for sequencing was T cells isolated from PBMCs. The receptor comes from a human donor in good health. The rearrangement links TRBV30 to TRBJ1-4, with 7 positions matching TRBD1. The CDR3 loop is CAWNQQGLNEKLFF. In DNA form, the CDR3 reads TGTGCCTGGAACCAACAGGGGCTGAATGAAAAACTGTTTTTT.